One and the same sample provided the 26 T cell receptor beta chains below, sequenced in a study of blood T cell repertoires in COVID-19. Profiling relied on immunoSEQ multiplex PCR, and the TCRdb table lists in-frame clones only, not all of them. The repertoire holds approximately 240,000 clones, about 90% seen once, with 3.1% in the top ten. Input material: PBMCs or T cells enriched from blood (not recorded which). The source of these receptors is a woman aged 50 to 65 in a cohort exposed to, infected with or recovered from COVID-19 (not recorded which).

The chain is built from TRBV6-5 and TRBJ2-2; TRBD1 matches at 7 bases. Germline CDR1 MNHEY, CDR2 SVGAGI. Trimming cost V 2 bases and J 2 bases; bases outside gene matches: 5. The CDR3 covers 16 residues. The CDR3: CASSYGQDFNTGELFF. The CDR3 nucleotides read TGTGCCAGCAGTTACGGACAGGACTTCAACACCGGGGAGCTGTTTTTT.

V and J are TRBV4-2 and TRBJ1-2; maybe TRBD1 (5 bases). Germline V gene lookup returns CDR1 LGHNA and CDR2 YNFKEQ. The CDR3 contains 16 residues. V was trimmed by 1 base and J by 4 bases, leaving 16 bases between them. Written as DNA, the CDR3 is TGTGCCAGCAGCCAAGCCTCAAGGGACTTGGCCTATGGCTACACCTTC. This encodes CASSQASRDLAYGYTF.

This chain uses TRBV12-5 with TRBJ2-7, with 9 bases fitting TRBD1. Unmatched junction bases numbered 6, after V lost 5 bases and J lost 10 bases. The germline CDR1 and CDR2 sequences are LGHNT and FRNRAP. This CDR3 is built from 12 residues. CDR3 amino acids: CASGPGDRAQYF. The CDR3 DNA reads TGTGCTAGTGGTCCTGGGGACAGGGCACAGTACTTC. The whole variable domain, remainder taken from reference TRBV12-5 and TRBJ2-7, is DARVTQTPRHKVTEMGQEVTMRCQPILGHNTVFWYRQTMMQGLELLAYFRNRAPLDDSGMPKDRFSAEMPDATLATLKIQPSEPRDSAVYFCASGPGDRAQYFGPGTRLTVT.

The V gene is TRBV4-3, the J gene TRBJ1-5; D is undetermined. Trimming shortened V by 1 base and J by 3 bases, and 10 bases separated the two germline ends. Per germline, CDR1 LGHNA and CDR2 YSLEER. The CDR3 contains 15 residues. The CDR3 loop is CASSQVLEPNQPQHF. The CDR3, as DNA: TGCGCCAGCAGCCAAGTCCTCGAGCCCAATCAGCCCCAGCATTTT.

The chain carries TRBV5-6 and TRBJ1-2; D gene unclear. Germline loops: CDR1 SGHDT, CDR2 YYEEEE. Trimming removed 4 bases at V and 5 bases at J, with 12 bases between. This CDR3 comprises 13 residues. CDR3: CASSPDGAYGYTF. DNA of the CDR3: TGTGCCAGCAGCCCCGACGGAGCTTATGGCTACACCTTC.

On this clone itself: A read error may produce the germline difference seen at one junction end. The chain uses TRBV7-9 and TRBJ2-3, with 7 positions matching TRBD2. This CDR3 region has 17 residues. Germline V lookup: CDR1 SEHNR, CDR2 FQNEAQ (reference sequence). CDR3 sequence: CASSLAAMLVSTDTQYF. The DNA of the CDR3 is TGTGCCAGCAGCCTAGCGGCGATGCTAGTAAGCACAGATACGCAGTATTTT.

This clone has just a few counts. The chain couples TRBV11-2 to TRBJ2-2; no clear D. Germline CDR1 SGHAT, CDR2 FQNNGV. V lost 5 bases to trimming and J lost 1 base, with 8 bases between them. This CDR3 region has 14 residues. CDR3 nucleotide sequence: TGTGCCAGCAGCCGCCGCGGGAACACCGGGGAGCTGTTTTTT. Its translation: CASSRRGNTGELFF.

This chain links TRBV5-1 with TRBJ2-2; D is perhaps TRBD2 (6 bases). Trimming stripped 4 bases from V and 7 bases from J, with 29 bases between. The CDR3 spans 19 residues. Germline V gives CDR1 SGHRS, CDR2 YFSETQ. The CDR3 sequence is CASSPDGPPYEGRGGELFF. DNA of the CDR3: TGCGCCAGCAGCCCAGATGGACCCCCCTATGAGGGGCGGGGCGGGGAGCTGTTTTTT.

The rearrangement uses TRBV4-1 and TRBJ2-5; D possibly corresponds to TRBD2 (6 bases). This CDR3 comprises 14 residues. V lost 0 bases and J lost 10, with 15 bases in between. Germline-derived CDR1 and CDR2 are MGHRA and YSYEKL. The CDR3 DNA reads as TGCGCCAGCAGCCAAGAATTAATCGGGACTGGCCAGTACTTC. Translation: CASSQELIGTGQYF.

The chain recombines TRBV6-5 with TRBJ1-1; D possibly corresponds to TRBD1 (6 bases). This CDR3 comprises 12 residues. V was shortened by 7 bases and J by 7 bases, with 13 bases between the two germline ends. Germline lookup yields CDR1 MNHEY and CDR2 SVGAGI. The CDR3 sequence is CASTDRPREAFF. DNA of the CDR3: TGTGCCAGCACCGACAGGCCCCGTGAAGCTTTCTTT.

V and J are TRBV6-2 or TRBV6-3 and TRBJ2-3, with D tentatively TRBD2 (5 bases). Germline V gives CDR1 MNHEY, CDR2 SVGEGT. This CDR3 region has 17 residues. V shed 6 bases and J shed 3 bases, with 22 bases lying between them. CDR3 bases: TGTGCCAGCAGCGCACTTACGGAGAGGGAATTGACAGATACGCAGTATTTT. Residues: CASSALTERELTDTQYF.

The V and J genes are TRBV19 and TRBJ2-3; the match to TRBD2 covers 7 bases. The V gene's germline CDR1 is LNHDA and CDR2 SQIVND (reference sequence). There are 15 residues in the CDR3. The junction had 12 bases not matched to a gene; V was cut back by 8 bases and J by 4 bases. The CDR3 nucleotides are TGTGCCAGTTCCCTAGCGGCAGGGAATGCAGATACGCAGTATTTT. Its translation is CASSLAAGNADTQYF.

This chain links TRBV2 with TRBJ1-2; 10 bases line up with TRBD1. This CDR3 is 15 amino acids long. CDR1 and CDR2 from the germline V gene are SNHLY and FYNNEI. V was pared by 3 bases and J by 4 bases, with 5 bases of the junction left unmatched. DNA for the CDR3: TGTGCCAGCAGTGACATGACAGGGGGCATCTATGGCTACACCTTC. Its protein is CASSDMTGGIYGYTF.

The chain couples TRBV4-2 to TRBJ1-6, with D possibly being TRBD1 (6 bases). The CDR3 contains 17 residues. Germline assignment: CDR1 LGHNA and CDR2 YNFKEQ. The V end lost 1 base, the J end lost 3 bases, and 13 bases lay between the germline ends. CDR3 in amino acids: CASSQARGANYNSPLHF. CDR3 nucleotides: TGTGCCAGCAGCCAAGCACGGGGGGCAAACTATAATTCACCCCTCCACTTT.

Ten or more counts support this clone. This rearrangement joins TRBV5-6 to TRBJ2-3; 7 bases line up with TRBD2. The germline gives CDR1 SGHDT, CDR2 YYEEEE. V lost 4 bases to trimming and J lost 2 bases; unmatched junction nucleotides: 7. The CDR3 runs to 15 residues. CDR3 in amino acids: CASSLWEGLTDTQYF. The DNA of the CDR3 is TGTGCCAGCAGCCTATGGGAGGGCCTCACAGATACGCAGTATTTT.

This clone was detected a few times. CDR3 residues: CASSPRSGVLSYNEQFF. The CDR3 region has the DNA TGTGCCAGCTCACCCCGGAGTGGCGTGCTCTCCTACAATGAGCAGTTCTTC. The rearrangement links TRBV18 to TRBJ2-1; D gene unclear. Per germline, CDR1 KGHSH and CDR2 LQKENI. Trimming cost V 3 bases and J 0 bases, with 15 bases left between them. The CDR3 has 17 amino acids.

This chain connects TRBV18 to TRBJ1-3; D may be TRBD1 (5 bases). The V end lost 6 bases, the J end lost 0 bases, and 18 bases lay between the germline ends. The CDR3 has 17 amino acids. Germline V lookup: CDR1 KGHSH, CDR2 LQKENI. The chain's CDR3 is CASSERIPDTSGNTIYF. For the CDR3, the DNA is TGTGCCAGCTCCGAACGTATCCCGGACACCTCTGGAAACACCATATATTTT.

This clone was detected once. This chain links TRBV11-1 with TRBJ1-1, with 7 bases fitting TRBD1. CDR1 is SGHAT and CDR2 is FQDESV in the germline V gene (reference sequence). Trimming cost V 0 bases and J 10 bases; bases outside gene matches: 5. This CDR3 has 13 residues. CDR3 sequence reads: CASSLAVTGRAFF. The CDR3 DNA reads as TGTGCCAGCAGCTTAGCGGTGACAGGGAGAGCTTTCTTT.

V is TRBV7-2 and J is TRBJ2-5, with D perhaps matching TRBD2 (7 bases). The CDR3 covers 14 residues. Germline loops: CDR1 SGHTA, CDR2 FQGNSA. Trimming removed 5 bases from V and 1 base from J, with 11 bases in between. Here the CDR3 DNA reads TGTGCCAGCAGCCAGAGGGGGGGCCAAGAGACCCAGTACTTC. It specifies CASSQRGGQETQYF.

V and J are TRBV7-2 and TRBJ2-1; D may be TRBD1 (5 bases). Trimming left V 4 bases short and J 6 bases short, with 13 bases between. Germline V CDR1 and CDR2: SGHTA, FQGNSA. The CDR3 consists of 14 residues. For the CDR3, the DNA is TGTGCCAGCAGCTCAAGGGTGGGGCCCAATGAGCAGTTCTTC. Its translation is CASSSRVGPNEQFF.

This rearrangement joins TRBV5-1 to TRBJ1-1; D gene uncertain. Deletions cut 0 bases from V and 5 bases from J, with 5 bases between. The germline V gene has CDR1 SGHRS and CDR2 YFSETQ. CDR3 length: 12 residues. The CDR3 loop reads CASSLDKTEAFF. The CDR3 DNA sequence: TGCGCCAGCAGCTTGGACAAGACTGAAGCTTTCTTT.

The chain uses TRBV5-1 and TRBJ2-1; 11 bases map to TRBD1. Germline loops: CDR1 SGHRS, CDR2 YFSETQ. The CDR3 covers 15 residues. V shed 3 bases, J shed 4 bases, and the junction held 3 bases outside the gene matches. The CDR3 is CASSYGTGGYNEQFF. The CDR3 nucleotides are TGCGCCAGCAGCTACGGGACAGGGGGTTACAATGAGCAGTTCTTC.

CDR3 DNA: TGCGCCAGCAGCGCCAGGGGACAGGGCGACACCATATATTTT. It encodes CASSARGQGDTIYF. The chain uses TRBV5-1 and TRBJ1-3; 9 bases are shared with TRBD1. Looked up from germline, CDR1 is SGHRS and CDR2 is YFSETQ. There are 14 residues in the CDR3. J gave up 8 bases and V 4 bases, and 7 bases lay outside the gene matches.

V and J are TRBV18 and TRBJ2-7, with D possibly being TRBD2 (5 bases). Trimming cost V 4 bases and J 3 bases, with 19 bases left between them. Germline-derived CDR1 and CDR2 are KGHSH and LQKENI. The CDR3 is made up of 16 amino acids. The CDR3 here is CASSLEAAWTLYEQYF. In nucleotides, the CDR3 is TGTGCCAGCTCACTGGAGGCAGCCTGGACGCTCTACGAGCAGTACTTC.

CDR3 residues: CASSQDRSSGNTIYF. The DNA of the CDR3 is TGCGCCAGCAGCCAAGACAGAAGCTCTGGAAACACCATATATTTT. V usage is TRBV4-3 and J usage is TRBJ1-3; D unclear. The length of the CDR3 is 15 residues. CDR1 is LGHNA and CDR2 is YSLEER in the germline V gene. Deletions cut 0 bases from V and 0 bases from J, with 6 bases between.

The chain combines TRBV2 with TRBJ1-1; 9 bases are shared with TRBD1. CDR1 and CDR2 (germline): SNHLY, FYNNEI. There are 16 residues in the CDR3. V lost 5 bases to trimming and J lost 6 bases; unmatched junction nucleotides: 13. CDR3 protein: CASSIRDMGQGSEAFF. In DNA, the CDR3 is TGTGCCAGCAGTATCCGGGACATGGGACAGGGTTCTGAAGCTTTCTTT.